The TCR beta chain under discussion was sequenced for a study of response to subunit inactivated influenza vaccine. Germline V gene lookup returns CDR1 SGHRS and CDR2 YFSETQ. The V gene lost 1 base and the J gene lost 0 bases, with 9 bases spanning the gap. The CDR3 is made up of 15 amino acids. TCRdb independently ran MiXCR on the RT-PCR reads; one entry per CDR3 protein. The profile shows around 570,000 distinct CDR3 sequences, around 10% of them singletons. The sample also formed part of further work on T cells expressing NK-cell markers. Per that paper: Production of TCR beta cDNA relied on 5'RACE template switching with UMIs. From sorted CD3+CD56+NKG2C+, CD3+CD56+NKG2C- and CD3+CD56-NKG2C+ T cells came the TCR beta repertoires. Whether expanded NKG2C+ T cell clones were HCMV-specific remained unclear.

The gene calls are TRBV5-1 and TRBJ2-3; D is ambiguous. The clonotype comes from a man aged 50-60 years who received an inactivated influenza vaccine. The specimen comprised PBMCs from blood, sampled on the day of vaccination. The CDR3 is CASSLTTASTDTQYF. The CDR3, as DNA: TGCGCCAGCAGCTTGACTACTGCTAGCACAGATACGCAGTATTTT.